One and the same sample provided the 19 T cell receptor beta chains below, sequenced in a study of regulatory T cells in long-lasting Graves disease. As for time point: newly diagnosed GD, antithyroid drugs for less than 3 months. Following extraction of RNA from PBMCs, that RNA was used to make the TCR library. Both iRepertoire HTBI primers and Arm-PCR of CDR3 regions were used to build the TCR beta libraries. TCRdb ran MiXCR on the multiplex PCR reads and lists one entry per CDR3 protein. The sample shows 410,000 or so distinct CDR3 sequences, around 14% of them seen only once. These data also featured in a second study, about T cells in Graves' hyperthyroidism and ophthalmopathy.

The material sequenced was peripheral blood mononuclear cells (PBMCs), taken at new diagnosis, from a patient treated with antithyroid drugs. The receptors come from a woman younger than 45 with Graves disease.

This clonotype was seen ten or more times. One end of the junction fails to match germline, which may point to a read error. The CDR3 spells CASSLGPTSGRRADTQYF. CDR3 DNA sequence: TGTGCCAGCAGCTTAGGTCCCACTAGCGGGAGGAGGGCAGATACGCAGTATTTT. The chain uses TRBV12-3 or TRBV12-4 and TRBJ2-3; 12 nucleotides line up with TRBD2. CDR3 size: 18 residues.

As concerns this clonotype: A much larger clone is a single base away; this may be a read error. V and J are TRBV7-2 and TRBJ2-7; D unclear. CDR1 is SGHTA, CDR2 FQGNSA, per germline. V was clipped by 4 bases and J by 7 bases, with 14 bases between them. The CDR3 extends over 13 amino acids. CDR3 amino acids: CASSSSSGNEQYF. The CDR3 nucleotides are TGTGCCAGCAGCTCGTCTTCGGGCAATGAGCAGTACTTC. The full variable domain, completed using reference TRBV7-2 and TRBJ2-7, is GAGVSQSPSNKVTEKGKDVELRCDPISGHTALYWYRQSLGQGLEFLIYFQGNSAPDKSGLPSDRFSAERTGGSVSTLTIQRTQQEDSAVYLCASSSSSGNEQYFGPGTRLTVT.

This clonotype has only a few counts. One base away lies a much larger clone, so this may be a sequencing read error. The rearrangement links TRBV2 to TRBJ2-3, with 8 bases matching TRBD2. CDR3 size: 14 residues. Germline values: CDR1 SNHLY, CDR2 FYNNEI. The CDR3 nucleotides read TGTGCCAGCAATTTAGCGGGGAGCACAGATACGCCGTATTTT. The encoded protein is CASNLAGSTDTPYF.

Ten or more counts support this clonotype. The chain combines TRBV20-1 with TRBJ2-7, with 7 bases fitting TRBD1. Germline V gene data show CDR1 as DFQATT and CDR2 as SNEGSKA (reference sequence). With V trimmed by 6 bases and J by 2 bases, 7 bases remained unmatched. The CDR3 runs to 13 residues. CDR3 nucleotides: TGCAGTGCCAGCCGGGACAGTACCTACGAGCAGTACTTC. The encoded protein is CSASRDSTYEQYF.

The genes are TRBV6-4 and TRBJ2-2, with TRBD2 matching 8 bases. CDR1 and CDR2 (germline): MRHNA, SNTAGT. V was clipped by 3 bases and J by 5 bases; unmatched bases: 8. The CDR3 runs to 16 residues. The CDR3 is CASSDSAGLETGELFF. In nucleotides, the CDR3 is TGTGCCAGCAGTGATTCCGCGGGACTAGAAACCGGGGAGCTGTTTTTT.

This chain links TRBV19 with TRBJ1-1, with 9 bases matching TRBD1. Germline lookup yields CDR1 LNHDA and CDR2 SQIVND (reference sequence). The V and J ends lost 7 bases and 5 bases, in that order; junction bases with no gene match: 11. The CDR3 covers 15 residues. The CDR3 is CASTLTGQGRTEAFF. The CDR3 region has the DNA TGTGCCAGTACCCTCACGGGACAGGGTCGGACTGAAGCTTTCTTT.

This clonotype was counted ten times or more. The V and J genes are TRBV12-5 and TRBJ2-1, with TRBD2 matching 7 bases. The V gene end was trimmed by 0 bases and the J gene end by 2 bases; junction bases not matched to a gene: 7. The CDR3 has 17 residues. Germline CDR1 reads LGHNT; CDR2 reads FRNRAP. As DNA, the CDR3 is TGTGCTAGTGGTTTGGTTCTTGGTAGCGGGCCCTACAATGAGCAGTTCTTC. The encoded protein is CASGLVLGSGPYNEQFF.

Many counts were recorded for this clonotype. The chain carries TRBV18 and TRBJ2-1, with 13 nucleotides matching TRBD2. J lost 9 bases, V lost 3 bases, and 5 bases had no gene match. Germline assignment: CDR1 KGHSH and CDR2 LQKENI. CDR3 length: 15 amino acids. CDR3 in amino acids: CASSPRTSGSSEQFF. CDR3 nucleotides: TGTGCCAGCTCACCCCGGACTAGCGGGAGCTCTGAGCAGTTCTTC. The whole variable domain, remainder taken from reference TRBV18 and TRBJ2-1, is NAGVMQNPRHLVRRRGQEARLRCSPMKGHSHVYWYRQLPEEGLKFMVYLQKENIIDESGMPKERFSAEFPKEGPSILRIQQVVRGDSAAYFCASSPRTSGSSEQFFGPGTRLTVL.

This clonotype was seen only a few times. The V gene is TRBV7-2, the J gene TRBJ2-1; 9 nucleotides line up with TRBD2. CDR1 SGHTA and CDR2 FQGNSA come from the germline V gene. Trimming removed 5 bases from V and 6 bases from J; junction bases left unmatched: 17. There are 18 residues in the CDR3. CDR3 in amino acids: CASSRTGFSGSSPNEQFF. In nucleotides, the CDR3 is TGTGCCAGCAGCCGTACAGGGTTTAGCGGGAGTTCCCCCAATGAGCAGTTCTTC.

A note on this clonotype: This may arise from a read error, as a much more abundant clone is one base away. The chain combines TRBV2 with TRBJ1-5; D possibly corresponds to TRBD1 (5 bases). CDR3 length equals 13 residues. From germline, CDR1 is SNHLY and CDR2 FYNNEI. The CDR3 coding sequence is TGTGCCAGCACCCACACTCCGGGGCAGCCCCAGCGTTTT. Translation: CASTHTPGQPQRF.

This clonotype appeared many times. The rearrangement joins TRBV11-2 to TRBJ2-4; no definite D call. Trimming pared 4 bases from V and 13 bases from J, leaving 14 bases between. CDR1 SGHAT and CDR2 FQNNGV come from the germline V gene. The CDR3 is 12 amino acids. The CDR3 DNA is TGTGCCAGCAGCTCTACCCACTTGGGACAGTACTTC. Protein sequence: CASSSTHLGQYF.

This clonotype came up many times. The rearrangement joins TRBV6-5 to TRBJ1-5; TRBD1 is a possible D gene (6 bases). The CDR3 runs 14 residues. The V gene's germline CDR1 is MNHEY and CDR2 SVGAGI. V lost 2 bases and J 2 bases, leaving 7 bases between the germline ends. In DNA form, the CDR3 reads TGTGCCAGCAGTTACGCAGGGGGCAATCAGCCCCAGCATTTT. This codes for CASSYAGGNQPQHF.

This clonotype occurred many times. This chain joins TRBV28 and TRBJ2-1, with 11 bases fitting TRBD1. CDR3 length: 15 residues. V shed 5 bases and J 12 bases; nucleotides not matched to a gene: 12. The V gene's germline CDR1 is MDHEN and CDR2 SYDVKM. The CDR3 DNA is TGTGCCAGCAGTCCCGGGACAGGGGGATTTTTGATGCAGTTCTTC. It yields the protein CASSPGTGGFLMQFF.

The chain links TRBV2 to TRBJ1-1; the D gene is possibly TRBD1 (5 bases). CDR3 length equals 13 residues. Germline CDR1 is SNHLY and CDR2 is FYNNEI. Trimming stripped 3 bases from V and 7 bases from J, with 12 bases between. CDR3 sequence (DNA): TGTGCCAGCAGTGATTCGCCAGACAGTGAAGCTTTCTTT. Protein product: CASSDSPDSEAFF.

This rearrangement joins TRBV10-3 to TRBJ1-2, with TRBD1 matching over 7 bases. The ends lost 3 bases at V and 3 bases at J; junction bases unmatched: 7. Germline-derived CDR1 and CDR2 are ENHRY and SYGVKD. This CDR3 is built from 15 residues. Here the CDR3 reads CAISDLPGQYYGYTF. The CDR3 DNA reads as TGTGCCATCAGTGACCTACCGGGACAGTACTATGGCTACACCTTC.

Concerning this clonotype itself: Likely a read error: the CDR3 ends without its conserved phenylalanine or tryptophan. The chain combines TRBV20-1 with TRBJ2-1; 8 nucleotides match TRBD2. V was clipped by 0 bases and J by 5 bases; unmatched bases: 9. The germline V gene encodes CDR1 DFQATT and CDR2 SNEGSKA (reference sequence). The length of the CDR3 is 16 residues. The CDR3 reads CSARDRTSGVHNEQFC. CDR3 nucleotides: TGCAGTGCTAGAGATAGAACTAGCGGAGTTCACAATGAGCAGTTCTGC.

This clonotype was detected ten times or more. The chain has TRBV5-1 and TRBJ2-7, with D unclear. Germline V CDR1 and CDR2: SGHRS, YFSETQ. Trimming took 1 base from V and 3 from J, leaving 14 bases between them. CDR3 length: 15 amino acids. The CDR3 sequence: CASSLSAVLSYEQYF. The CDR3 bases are TGCGCCAGCAGCTTGTCGGCGGTTTTAAGCTACGAGCAGTACTTC.

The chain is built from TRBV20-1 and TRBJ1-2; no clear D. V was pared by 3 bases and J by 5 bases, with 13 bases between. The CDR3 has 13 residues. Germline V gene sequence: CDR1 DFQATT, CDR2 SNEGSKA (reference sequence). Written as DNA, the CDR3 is TGCAGTGCTAGTGAAAGTGGCTCTTATGGCTACACCTTC. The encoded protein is CSASESGSYGYTF.

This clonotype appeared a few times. CDR3 loop: CASSWGTANTGELFF. As DNA, the CDR3 is TGTGCCAGCAGCTGGGGGACCGCTAACACCGGGGAGCTGTTTTTT. The chain couples TRBV5-4 to TRBJ2-2; D could derive from TRBD1 or TRBD2 (5 bases each). CDR1 SGHNT and CDR2 YYREEE come from the germline V gene (reference sequence). Trimming removed 3 bases from V and 2 bases from J, with 11 bases in between. The CDR3 length is 15 residues.